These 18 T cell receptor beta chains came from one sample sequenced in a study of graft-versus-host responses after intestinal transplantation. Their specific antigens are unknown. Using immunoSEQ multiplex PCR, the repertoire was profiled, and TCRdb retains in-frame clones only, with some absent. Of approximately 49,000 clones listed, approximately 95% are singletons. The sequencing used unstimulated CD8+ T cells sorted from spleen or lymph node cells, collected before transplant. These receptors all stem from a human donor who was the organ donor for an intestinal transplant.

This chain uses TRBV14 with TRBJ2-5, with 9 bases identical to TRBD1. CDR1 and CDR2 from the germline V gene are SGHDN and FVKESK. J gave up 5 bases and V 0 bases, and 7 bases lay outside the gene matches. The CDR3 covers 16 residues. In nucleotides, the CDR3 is TGTGCCAGCAGCCAAGACGCCGGGACAGGGCTGGAGACCCAGTACTTC. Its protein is CASSQDAGTGLETQYF.

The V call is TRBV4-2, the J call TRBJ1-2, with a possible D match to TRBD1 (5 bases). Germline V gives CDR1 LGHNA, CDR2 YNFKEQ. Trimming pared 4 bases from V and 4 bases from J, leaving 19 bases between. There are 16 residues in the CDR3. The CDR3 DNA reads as TGTGCCAGCAGCCTAATAGGGGAATCGGGGGGCTATGGCTACACCTTC. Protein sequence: CASSLIGESGGYGYTF.

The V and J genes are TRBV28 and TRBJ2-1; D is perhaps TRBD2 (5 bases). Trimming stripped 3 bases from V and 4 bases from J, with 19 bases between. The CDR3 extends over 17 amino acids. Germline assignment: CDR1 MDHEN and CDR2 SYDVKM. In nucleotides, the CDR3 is TGTGCCAGCAGTTTCCCCGAGGGCAGCAAGAAGTACAATGAGCAGTTCTTC. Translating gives CASSFPEGSKKYNEQFF.

In DNA form, the CDR3 reads TGTGCCAGCAGCGGATTCTTGAACACTGAAGCTTTCTTT. Its protein product is CASSGFLNTEAFF. This chain joins TRBV11-3 and TRBJ1-1; unclear D gene. From germline, CDR1 is SGHNT and CDR2 YENEEA. V lost 5 bases to trimming and J lost 0 bases, with 7 bases between them. There are 13 residues in the CDR3.

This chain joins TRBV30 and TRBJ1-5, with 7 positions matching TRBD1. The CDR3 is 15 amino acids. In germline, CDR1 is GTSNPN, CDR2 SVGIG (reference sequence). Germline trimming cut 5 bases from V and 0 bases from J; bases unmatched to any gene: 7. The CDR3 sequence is CAWSGEGASNQPQHF. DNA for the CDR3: TGTGCCTGGTCTGGGGAGGGGGCTAGCAATCAGCCCCAGCATTTT.

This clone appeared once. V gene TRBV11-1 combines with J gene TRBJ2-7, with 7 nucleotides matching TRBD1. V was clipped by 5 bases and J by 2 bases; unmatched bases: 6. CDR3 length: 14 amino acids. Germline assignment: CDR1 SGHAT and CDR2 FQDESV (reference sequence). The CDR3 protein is CASSLTGQAYEQYF. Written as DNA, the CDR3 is TGTGCCAGCAGCCTAACAGGACAGGCCTACGAGCAGTACTTC. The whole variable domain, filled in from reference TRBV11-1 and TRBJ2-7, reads EAEVAQSPRYKITEKSQAVAFWCDPISGHATLYWYRQILGQGPELLVQFQDESVVDDSQLPKDRFSAERLKGVDSTLKIQPAELGDSAMYLCASSLTGQAYEQYFGPGTRLTVT.

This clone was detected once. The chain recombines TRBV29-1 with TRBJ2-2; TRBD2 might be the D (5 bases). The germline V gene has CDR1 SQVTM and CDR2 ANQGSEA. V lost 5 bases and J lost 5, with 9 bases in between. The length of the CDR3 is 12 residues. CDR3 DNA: TGCAGCGTTCTAGCTTTAACCGGGGAGCTGTTTTTT. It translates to CSVLALTGELFF.

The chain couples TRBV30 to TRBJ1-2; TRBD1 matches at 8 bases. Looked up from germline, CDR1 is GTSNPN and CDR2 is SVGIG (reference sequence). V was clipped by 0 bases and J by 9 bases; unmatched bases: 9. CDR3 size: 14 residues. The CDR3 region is CAWSVGQGSLSYTF. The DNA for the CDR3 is TGTGCCTGGAGTGTCGGACAGGGTAGTCTCAGCTACACCTTC. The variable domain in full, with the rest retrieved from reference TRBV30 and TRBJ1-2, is SQTIHQWPATLVQPVGSPLSLECTVEGTSNPNLYWYRQAAGRGLQLLFYSVGIGQISSEVPQNLSASRPQDRQFILSSKKLLLSDSGFYLCAWSVGQGSLSYTFGSGTRLTVV.

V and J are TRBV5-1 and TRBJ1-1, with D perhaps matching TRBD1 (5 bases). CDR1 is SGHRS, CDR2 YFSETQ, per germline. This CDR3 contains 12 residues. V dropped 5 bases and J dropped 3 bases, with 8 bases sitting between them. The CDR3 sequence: CASRGQDTEAFF. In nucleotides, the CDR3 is TGCGCCAGCAGGGGGCAGGACACTGAAGCTTTCTTT.

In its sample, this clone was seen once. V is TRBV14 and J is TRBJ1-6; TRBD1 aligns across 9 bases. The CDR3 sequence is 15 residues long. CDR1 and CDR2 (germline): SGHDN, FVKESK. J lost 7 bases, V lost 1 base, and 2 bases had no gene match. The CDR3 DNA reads TGTGCCAGCAGCCAAGGAGGACAGGGGAATTCACCCCTCCACTTT. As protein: CASSQGGQGNSPLHF.

CDR3 amino acids: CASSLNPGETQYF. For the CDR3, the DNA is TGTGCCAGCAGCTTAAACCCGGGCGAGACCCAGTACTTC. The chain has TRBV6-5 and TRBJ2-5; D uncertain. The V gene's germline CDR1 is MNHEY and CDR2 SVGAGI. CDR3 length equals 13 residues. With 6 bases removed from V and 5 bases from J, the gap between germline ends came to 13 bases.

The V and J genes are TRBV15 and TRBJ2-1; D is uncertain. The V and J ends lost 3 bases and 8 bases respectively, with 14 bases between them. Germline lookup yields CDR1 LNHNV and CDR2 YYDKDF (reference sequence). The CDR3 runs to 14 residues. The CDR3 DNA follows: TGTGCCACCAGCAGCTTCTCCCTTGGCGATGAGCAGTTCTTC. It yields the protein CATSSFSLGDEQFF.

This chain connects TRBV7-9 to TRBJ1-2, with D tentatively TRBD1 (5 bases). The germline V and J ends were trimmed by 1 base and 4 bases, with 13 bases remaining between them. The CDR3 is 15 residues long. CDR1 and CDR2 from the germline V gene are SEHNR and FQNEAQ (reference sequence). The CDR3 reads CASSLGVTEVYGYTF. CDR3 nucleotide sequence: TGTGCCAGCAGCTTAGGGGTGACAGAGGTCTATGGCTACACCTTC.

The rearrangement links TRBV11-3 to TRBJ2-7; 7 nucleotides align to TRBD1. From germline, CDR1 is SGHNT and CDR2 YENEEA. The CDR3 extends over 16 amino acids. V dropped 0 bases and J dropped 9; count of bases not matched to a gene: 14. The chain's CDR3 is CASSLESRDSPLGQYF. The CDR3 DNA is TGTGCCAGCAGCTTAGAATCAAGGGACAGCCCCCTAGGGCAGTACTTC.

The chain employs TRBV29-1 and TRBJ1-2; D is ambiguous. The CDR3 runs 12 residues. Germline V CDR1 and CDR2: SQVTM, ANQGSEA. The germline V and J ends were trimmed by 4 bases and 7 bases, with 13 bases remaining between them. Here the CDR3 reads CSVVDTWAGYTF. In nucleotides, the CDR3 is TGCAGCGTTGTGGATACATGGGCTGGCTACACCTTC. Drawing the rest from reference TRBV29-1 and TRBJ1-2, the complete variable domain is SAVISQKPSRDICQRGTSLTIQCQVDSQVTMMFWYRQQPGQSLTLIATANQGSEATYESGFVIDKFPISRPNLTFSTLTVSNMSPEDSSIYLCSVVDTWAGYTFGSGTRLTVV.

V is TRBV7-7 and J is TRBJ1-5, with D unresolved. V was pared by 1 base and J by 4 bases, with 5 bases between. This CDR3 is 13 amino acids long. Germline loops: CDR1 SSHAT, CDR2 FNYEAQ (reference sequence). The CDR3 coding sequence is TGTGCCAGCAGCTTAGACGGAAATCAGCCCCAGCATTTT. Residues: CASSLDGNQPQHF.

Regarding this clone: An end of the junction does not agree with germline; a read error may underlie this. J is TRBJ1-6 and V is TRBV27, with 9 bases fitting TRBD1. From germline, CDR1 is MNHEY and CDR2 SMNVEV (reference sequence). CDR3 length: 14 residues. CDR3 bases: TGTGTCAGCACGTTGGGACAGGGTGATTCACCCCTCCACTTT. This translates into CVSTLGQGDSPLHF.

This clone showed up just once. The CDR3, as DNA: TGTGCCAGCAGCGTAAGATCAGCAGGCCCCCCCCACGAGCAGTACTTC. Translated, it gives CASSVRSAGPPHEQYF. The J gene is TRBJ2-7, the V gene TRBV9; D is ambiguous. The CDR3 spans 16 residues. Germline V gene data show CDR1 as SGDLS and CDR2 as YYNGEE. The V end was cut by 1 base, the J end by 5 bases, with 19 bases between.